This TCR beta chain was recorded in a study of human T cells and chemical hapten exposure. Sample time point: pre-sensitization, week 0. Sample treatment: therapeutic diphenylcyclopropenone sensitization with weekly scalp DPC. TCRdb recomputed calls from the RACE reads with MiXCR, one row per CDR3 protein. This sample has more than 80,000 distinct CDR3 sequences; approximately 11% occur once, and the top ten carry 2.5% to 4%. The CDR3 length is 15 residues. The ends were cut back, 6 bases at V and 6 bases at J, with 18 bases in the middle. Germline CDR1 SNHLY, CDR2 FYNNEI. The J gene is TRBJ1-5, the V gene TRBV2, with TRBD1 as a possible D gene (5 bases). The TCR originated in a woman aged 60-70 years with alopecia areata. Some clones in this sample may be carry-over from other donors' samples. Sequenced here: whole blood, sampled in connection with sensitization to the hapten diphenylcyclopropenone (DPC). The CDR3 nucleotides are TGTGCCAGCAGGAGCCAGGGAGGAGGCGGTCAGCCCCAGCATTTT. It encodes CASRSQGGGGQPQHF.